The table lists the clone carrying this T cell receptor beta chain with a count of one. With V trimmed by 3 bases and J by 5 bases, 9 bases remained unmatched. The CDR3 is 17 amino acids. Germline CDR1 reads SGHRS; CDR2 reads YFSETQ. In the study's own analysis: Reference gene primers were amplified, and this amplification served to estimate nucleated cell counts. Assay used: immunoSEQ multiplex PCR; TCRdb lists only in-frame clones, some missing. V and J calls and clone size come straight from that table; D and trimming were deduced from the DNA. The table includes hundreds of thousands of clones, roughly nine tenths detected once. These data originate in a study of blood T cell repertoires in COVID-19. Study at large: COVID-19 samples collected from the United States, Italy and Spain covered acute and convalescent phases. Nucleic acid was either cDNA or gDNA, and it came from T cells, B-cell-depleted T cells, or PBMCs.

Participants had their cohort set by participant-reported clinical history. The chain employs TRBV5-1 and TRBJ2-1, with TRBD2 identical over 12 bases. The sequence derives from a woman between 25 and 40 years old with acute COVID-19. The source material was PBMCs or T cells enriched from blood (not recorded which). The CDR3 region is CASSSPLAGGRNNEQFF. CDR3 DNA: TGCGCCAGCAGCTCGCCTCTAGCGGGGGGGAGAAACAATGAGCAGTTCTTC.